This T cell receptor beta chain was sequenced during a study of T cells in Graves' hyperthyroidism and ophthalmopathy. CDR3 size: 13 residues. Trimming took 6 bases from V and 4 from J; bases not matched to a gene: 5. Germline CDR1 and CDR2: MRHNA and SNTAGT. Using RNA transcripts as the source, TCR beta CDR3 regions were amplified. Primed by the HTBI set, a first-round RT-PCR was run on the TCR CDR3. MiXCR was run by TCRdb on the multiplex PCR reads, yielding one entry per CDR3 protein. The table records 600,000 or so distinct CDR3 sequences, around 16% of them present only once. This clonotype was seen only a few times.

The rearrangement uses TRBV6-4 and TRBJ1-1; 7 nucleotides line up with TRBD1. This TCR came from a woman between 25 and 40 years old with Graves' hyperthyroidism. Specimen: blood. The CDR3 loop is CASREQGSTEAFF. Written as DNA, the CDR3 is TGTGCCAGCAGAGAACAGGGGAGCACTGAAGCTTTCTTT.